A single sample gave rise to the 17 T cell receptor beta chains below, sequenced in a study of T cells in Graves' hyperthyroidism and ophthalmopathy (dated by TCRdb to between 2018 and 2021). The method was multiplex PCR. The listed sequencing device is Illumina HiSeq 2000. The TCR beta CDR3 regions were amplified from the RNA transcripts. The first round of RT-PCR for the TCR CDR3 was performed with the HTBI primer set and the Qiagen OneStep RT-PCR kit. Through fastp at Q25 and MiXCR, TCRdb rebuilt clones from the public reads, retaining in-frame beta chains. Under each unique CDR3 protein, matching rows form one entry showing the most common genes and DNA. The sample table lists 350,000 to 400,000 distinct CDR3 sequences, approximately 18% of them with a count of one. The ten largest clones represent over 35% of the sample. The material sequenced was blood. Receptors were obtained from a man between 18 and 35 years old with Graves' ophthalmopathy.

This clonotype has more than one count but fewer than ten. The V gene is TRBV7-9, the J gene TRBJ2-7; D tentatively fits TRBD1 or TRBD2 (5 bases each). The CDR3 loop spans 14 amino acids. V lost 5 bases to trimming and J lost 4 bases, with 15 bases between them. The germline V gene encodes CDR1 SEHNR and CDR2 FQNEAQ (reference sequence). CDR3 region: CASSLTGPLYEQYF. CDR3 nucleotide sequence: TGTGCCAGCAGCCTCACGGGACCATTATACGAGCAGTACTTC.

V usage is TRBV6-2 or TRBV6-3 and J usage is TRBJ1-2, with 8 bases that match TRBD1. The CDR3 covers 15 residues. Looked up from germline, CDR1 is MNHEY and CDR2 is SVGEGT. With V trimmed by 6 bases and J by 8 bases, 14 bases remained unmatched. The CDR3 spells CASSNRDRPREGYTF. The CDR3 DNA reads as TGTGCCAGCAGCAACCGGGACAGGCCTAGGGAGGGCTACACCTTC.

The CDR3 DNA follows: TGTGCCAGCAGCACCACCTCAGGGGCCCCGCCTTATGGCTACACCTTC. Its protein is CASSTTSGAPPYGYTF. This rearrangement joins TRBV5-5 to TRBJ1-2; maybe TRBD1 (6 bases). The CDR3 runs to 16 residues. Germline V gene sequence: CDR1 SGHKS, CDR2 YYEKEE (reference sequence). Trimming cost V 4 bases and J 5 bases, with 21 bases left between them.

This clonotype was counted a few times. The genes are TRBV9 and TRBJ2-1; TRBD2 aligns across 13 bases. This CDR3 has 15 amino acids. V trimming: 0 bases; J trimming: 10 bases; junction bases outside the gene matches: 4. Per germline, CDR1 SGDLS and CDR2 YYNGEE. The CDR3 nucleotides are TGTGCCAGCAGCGTAGCCGGGACTAGCGGGGAAGAGCAGTTCTTC. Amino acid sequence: CASSVAGTSGEEQFF. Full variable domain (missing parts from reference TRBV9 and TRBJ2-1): DSGVTQTPKHLITATGQRVTLRCSPRSGDLSVYWYQQSLDQGLQFLIQYYNGEERAKGNILERFSAQQFPDLHSELNLSSLELGDSALYFCASSVAGTSGEEQFFGPGTRLTVL.

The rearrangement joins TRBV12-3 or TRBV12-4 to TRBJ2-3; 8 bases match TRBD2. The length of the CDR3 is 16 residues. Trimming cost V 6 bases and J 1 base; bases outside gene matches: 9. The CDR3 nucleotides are TGTGCCAGCAGCCGGACCCTAGCGGGCGGCACAGATACGCAGTATTTT. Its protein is CASSRTLAGGTDTQYF.

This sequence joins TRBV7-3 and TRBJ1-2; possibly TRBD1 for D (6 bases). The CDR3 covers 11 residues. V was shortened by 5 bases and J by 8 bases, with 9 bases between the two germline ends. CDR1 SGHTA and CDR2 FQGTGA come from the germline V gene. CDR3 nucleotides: TGTGCCAGCAGCACAGGGCGCGGCTACACCTTC. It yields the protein CASSTGRGYTF.

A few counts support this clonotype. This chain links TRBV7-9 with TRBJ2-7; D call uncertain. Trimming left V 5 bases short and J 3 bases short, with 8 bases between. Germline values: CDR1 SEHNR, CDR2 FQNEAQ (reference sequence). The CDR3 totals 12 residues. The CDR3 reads CASSPGFYEQYF. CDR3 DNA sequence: TGTGCCAGCAGCCCAGGCTTCTACGAGCAGTACTTC.

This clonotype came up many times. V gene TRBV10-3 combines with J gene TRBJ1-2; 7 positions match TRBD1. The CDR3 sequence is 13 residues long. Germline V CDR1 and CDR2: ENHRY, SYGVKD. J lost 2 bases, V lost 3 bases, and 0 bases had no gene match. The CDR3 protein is CAISEQGNYGYTF. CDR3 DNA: TGTGCCATCAGTGAACAGGGGAACTATGGCTACACCTTC.

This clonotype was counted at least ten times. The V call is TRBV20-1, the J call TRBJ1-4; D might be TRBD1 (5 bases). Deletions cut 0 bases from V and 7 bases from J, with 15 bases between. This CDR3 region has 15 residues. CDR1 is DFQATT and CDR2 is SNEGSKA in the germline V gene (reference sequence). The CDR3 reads CSARDMVQEVEKLFF. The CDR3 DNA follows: TGCAGTGCTAGAGATATGGTACAGGAAGTTGAAAAACTGTTTTTT.

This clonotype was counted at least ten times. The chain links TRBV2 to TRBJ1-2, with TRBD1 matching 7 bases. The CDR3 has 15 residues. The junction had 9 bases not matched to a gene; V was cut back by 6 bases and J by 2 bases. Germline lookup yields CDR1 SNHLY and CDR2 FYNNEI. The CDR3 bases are TGTGCCAGCAGAAACTTTAGGGACAGCAACTATGGCTACACCTTC. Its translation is CASRNFRDSNYGYTF.

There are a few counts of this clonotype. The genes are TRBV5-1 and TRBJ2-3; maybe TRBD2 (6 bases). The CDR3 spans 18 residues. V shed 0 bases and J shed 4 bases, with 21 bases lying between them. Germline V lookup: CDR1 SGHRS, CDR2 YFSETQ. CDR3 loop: CASSLGIGGDGRADTQYF. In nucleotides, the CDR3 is TGCGCCAGCAGCTTGGGTATCGGCGGGGACGGCCGCGCAGATACGCAGTATTTT.

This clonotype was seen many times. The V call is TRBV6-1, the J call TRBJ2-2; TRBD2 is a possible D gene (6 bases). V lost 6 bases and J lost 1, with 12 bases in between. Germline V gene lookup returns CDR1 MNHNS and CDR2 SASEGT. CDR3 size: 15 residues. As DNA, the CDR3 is TGTGCCAGCAGCCCGGGACTCCTGAACACCGGGGAGCTGTTTTTT. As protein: CASSPGLLNTGELFF.

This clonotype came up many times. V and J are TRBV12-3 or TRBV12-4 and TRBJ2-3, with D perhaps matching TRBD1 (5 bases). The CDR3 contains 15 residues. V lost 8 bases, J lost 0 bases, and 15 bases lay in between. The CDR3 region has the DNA TGTGCCAGCTCTTTAGAGCAGGGAAGCACAGATACGCAGTATTTT. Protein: CASSLEQGSTDTQYF.

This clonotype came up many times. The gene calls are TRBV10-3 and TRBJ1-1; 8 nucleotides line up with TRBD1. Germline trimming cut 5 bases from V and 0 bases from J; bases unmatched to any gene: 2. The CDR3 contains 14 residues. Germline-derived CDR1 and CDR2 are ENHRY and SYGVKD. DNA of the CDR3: TGTGCCATCAGTAGACAGGGGTTGAACACTGAAGCTTTCTTT. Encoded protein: CAISRQGLNTEAFF.

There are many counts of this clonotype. CDR3 region: CASSPLETQYF. The DNA for the CDR3 is TGTGCCAGCAGCCCTCTAGAGACCCAGTACTTC. This chain connects TRBV7-9 to TRBJ2-5; D is ambiguous. Germline CDR1 reads SEHNR; CDR2 reads FQNEAQ (reference sequence). V was pared by 5 bases and J by 4 bases, with 5 bases between. CDR3 length: 11 amino acids.

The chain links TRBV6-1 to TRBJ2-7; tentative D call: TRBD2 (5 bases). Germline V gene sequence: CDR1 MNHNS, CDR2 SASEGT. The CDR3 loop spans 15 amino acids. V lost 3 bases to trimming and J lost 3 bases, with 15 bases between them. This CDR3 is CASSDGRGKSYEQYF. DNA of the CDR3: TGTGCCAGCAGTGATGGGCGAGGGAAAAGCTACGAGCAGTACTTC.

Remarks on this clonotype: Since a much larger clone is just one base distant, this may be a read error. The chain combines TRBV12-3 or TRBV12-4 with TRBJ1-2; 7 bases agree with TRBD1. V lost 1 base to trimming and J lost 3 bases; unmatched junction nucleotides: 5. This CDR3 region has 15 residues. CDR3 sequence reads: CASSLERTGHYGYTF. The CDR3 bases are TGTGCCAGCAGTTTAGAGAGGACAGGTCACTATGGCTACACCTTC.